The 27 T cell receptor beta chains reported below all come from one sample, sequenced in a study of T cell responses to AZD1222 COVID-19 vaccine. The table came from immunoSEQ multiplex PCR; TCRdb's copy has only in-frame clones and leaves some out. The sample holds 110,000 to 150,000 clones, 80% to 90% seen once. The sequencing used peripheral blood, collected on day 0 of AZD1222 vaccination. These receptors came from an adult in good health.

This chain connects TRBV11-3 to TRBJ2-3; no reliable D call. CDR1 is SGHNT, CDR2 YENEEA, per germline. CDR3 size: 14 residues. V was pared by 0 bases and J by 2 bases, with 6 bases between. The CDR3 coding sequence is TGTGCCAGCAGCTTAGATCCCAACACAGATACGCAGTATTTT. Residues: CASSLDPNTDTQYF.

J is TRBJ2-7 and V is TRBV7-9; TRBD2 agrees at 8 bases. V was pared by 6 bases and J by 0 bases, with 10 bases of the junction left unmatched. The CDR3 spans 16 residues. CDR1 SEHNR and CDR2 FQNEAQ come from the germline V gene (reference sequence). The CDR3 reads CASSHPRRGDSYEQYF. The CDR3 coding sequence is TGTGCCAGCAGTCATCCCCGGCGGGGGGACTCCTACGAGCAGTACTTC.

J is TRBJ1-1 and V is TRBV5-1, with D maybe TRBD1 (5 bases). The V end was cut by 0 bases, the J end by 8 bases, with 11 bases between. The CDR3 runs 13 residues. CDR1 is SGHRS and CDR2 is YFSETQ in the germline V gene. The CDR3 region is CASSLEVRVEAFF. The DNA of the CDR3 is TGCGCCAGCAGCTTGGAAGTCAGGGTCGAAGCTTTCTTT. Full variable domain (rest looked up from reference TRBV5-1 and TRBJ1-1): KAGVTQTPRYLIKTRGQQVTLSCSPISGHRSVSWYQQTPGQGLQFLFEYFSETQRNKGNFPGRFSGRQFSNSRSEMNVSTLELGDSALYLCASSLEVRVEAFFGQGTRLTVV.

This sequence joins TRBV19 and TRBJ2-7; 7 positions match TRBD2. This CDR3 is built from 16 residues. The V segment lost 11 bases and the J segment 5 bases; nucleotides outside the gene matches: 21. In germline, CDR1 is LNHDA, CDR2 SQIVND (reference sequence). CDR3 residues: CAREHYLAGDLHEQYF. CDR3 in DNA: TGTGCCCGCGAACATTATTTGGCGGGAGATCTCCACGAGCAGTACTTC.

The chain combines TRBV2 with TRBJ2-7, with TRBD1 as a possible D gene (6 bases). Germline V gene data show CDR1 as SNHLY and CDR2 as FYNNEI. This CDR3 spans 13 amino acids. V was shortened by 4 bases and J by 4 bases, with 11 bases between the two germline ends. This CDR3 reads CASSGGRGYEQYF. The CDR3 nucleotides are TGTGCCAGCAGTGGCGGAAGGGGGTACGAGCAGTACTTC.

CDR3 sequence (DNA): TGTGCCAGCAGATCTCAGGGGCCAACTAATGAAAAACTGTTTTTT. It specifies CASRSQGPTNEKLFF. This chain connects TRBV28 to TRBJ1-4, with a possible D match to TRBD1 (6 bases). The germline gives CDR1 MDHEN, CDR2 SYDVKM. The CDR3 spans 15 residues. V was cut by 6 bases and J by 0 bases, with 11 bases left in between.

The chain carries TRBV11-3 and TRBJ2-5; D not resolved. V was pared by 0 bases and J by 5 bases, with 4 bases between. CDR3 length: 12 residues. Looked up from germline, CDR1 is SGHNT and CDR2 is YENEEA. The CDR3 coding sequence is TGTGCCAGCAGCTTAGATGGGGAGACCCAGTACTTC. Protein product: CASSLDGETQYF.

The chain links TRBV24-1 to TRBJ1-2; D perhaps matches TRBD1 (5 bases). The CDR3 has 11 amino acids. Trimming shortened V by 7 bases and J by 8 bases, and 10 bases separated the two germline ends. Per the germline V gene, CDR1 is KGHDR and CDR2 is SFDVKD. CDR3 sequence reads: CATSQGGGYTF. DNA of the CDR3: TGTGCCACCAGCCAGGGTGGGGGCTACACCTTC.

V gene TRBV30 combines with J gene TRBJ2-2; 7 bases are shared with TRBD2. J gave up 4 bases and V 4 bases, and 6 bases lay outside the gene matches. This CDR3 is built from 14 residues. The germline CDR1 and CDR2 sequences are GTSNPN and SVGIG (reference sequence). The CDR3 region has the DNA TGTGCCTGGAACGTCGGGAGGTCCACCGGGGAGCTGTTTTTT. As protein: CAWNVGRSTGELFF.

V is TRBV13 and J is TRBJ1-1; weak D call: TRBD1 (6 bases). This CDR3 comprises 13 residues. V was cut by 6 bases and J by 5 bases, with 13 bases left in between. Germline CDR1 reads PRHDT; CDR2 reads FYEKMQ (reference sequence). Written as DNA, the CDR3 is TGTGCCAGCAGACCGGACAGTCGAACTGAAGCTTTCTTT. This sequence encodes CASRPDSRTEAFF.

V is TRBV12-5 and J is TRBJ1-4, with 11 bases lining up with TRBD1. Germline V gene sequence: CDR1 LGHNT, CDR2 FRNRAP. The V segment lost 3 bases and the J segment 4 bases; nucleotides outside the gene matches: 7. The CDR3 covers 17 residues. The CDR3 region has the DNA TGTGCTAGTGGTTTTATAGGACAGGGGGCCAATAATGAAAAACTGTTTTTT. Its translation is CASGFIGQGANNEKLFF. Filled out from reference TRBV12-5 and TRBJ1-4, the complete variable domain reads DARVTQTPRHKVTEMGQEVTMRCQPILGHNTVFWYRQTMMQGLELLAYFRNRAPLDDSGMPKDRFSAEMPDATLATLKIQPSEPRDSAVYFCASGFIGQGANNEKLFFGSGTQLSVL.

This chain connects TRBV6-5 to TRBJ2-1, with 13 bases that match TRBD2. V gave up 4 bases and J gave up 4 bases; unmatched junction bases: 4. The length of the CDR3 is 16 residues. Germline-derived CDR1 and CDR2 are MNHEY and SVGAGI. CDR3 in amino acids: CASSSRLAGGYNEQFF. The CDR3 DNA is TGTGCCAGCAGTTCCAGACTAGCGGGGGGATACAATGAGCAGTTCTTC.

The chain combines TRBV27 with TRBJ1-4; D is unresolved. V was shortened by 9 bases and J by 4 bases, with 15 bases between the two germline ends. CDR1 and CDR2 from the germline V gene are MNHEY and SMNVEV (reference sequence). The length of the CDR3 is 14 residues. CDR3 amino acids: CASQPVGSNEKLFF. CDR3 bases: TGTGCCAGTCAACCAGTTGGCAGTAATGAAAAACTGTTTTTT.

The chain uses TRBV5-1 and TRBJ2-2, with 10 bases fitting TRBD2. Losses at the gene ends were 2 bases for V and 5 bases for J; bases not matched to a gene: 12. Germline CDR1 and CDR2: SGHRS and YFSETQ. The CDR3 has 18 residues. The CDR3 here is CASSFRASGGPGTGELFF. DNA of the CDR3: TGCGCCAGCAGCTTCCGGGCTAGCGGGGGCCCCGGGACCGGGGAGCTGTTTTTT.

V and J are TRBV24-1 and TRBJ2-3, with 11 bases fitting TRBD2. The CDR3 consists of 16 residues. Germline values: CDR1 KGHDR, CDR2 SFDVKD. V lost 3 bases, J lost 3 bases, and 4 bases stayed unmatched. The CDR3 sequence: CATSDARTSGTDTQYF. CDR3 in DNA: TGTGCCACCAGTGATGCACGGACTAGCGGGACAGATACGCAGTATTTT.

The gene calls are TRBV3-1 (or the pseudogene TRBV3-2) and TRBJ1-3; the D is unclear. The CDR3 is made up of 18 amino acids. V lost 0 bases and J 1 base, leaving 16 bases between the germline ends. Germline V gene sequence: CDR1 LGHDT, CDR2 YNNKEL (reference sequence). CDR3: CASSQDLGADVSGNTIYF. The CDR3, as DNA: TGTGCCAGCAGCCAAGATTTAGGCGCCGACGTTTCTGGAAACACCATATATTTT.

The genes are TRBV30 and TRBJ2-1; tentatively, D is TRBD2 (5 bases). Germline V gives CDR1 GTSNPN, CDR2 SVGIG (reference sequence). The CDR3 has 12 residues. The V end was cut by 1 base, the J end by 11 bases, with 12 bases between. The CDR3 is CAWSEIGVQQFF. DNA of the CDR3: TGTGCCTGGAGTGAAATCGGGGTTCAGCAGTTCTTC.

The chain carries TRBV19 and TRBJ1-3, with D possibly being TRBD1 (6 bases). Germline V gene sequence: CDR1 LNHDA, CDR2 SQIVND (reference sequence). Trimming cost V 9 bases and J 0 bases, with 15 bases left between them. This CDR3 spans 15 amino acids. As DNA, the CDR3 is TGTGCCAGCTTTGCTGGACAGTTCTCTGGAAACACCATATATTTT. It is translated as CASFAGQFSGNTIYF.

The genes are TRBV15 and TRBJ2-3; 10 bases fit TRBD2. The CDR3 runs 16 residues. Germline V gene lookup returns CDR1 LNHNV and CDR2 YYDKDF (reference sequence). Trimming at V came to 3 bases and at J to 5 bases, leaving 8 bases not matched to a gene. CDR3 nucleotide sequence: TGTGCCACCAGCAGTGTGACTAGCGGGTTGAAAGATACGCAGTATTTT. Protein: CATSSVTSGLKDTQYF.

The CDR3 nucleotides read TGTGCCAGCAGTTTAGAAAGCTCCTACGAGCAGTACTTC. The encoded protein is CASSLESSYEQYF. The V call is TRBV12-3 or TRBV12-4, the J call TRBJ2-7; D is unclear. V was trimmed by 1 base and J by 0 bases, leaving 4 bases between them. This CDR3 region has 13 residues.

The CDR3 here is CASSLRGVYNEQFF. The CDR3 bases are TGTGCCAGCAGCCTCAGAGGGGTATACAATGAGCAGTTCTTC. The rearrangement uses TRBV3-1 (or the pseudogene TRBV3-2) and TRBJ2-1; possibly TRBD1 or TRBD2 for D (5 bases each). CDR1 and CDR2 (germline): LGHDT, YNNKEL (reference sequence). This CDR3 has 14 amino acids. Trimming cost V 4 bases and J 4 bases, with 11 bases left between them.

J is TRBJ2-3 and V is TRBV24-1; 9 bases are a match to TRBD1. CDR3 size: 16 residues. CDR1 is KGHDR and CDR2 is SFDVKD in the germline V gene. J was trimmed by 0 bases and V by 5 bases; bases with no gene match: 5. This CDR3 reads CATSGGDRDSTDTQYF. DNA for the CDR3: TGTGCCACCAGTGGCGGGGACAGGGATAGCACAGATACGCAGTATTTT.

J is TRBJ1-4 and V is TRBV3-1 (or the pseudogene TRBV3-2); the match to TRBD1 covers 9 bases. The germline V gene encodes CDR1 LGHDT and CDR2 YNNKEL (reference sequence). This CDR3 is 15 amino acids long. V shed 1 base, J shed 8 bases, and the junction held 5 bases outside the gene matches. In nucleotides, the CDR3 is TGTGCCAGCAGCCAAGGAGGGACAGGGTGGGAAAAACTGTTTTTT. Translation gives CASSQGGTGWEKLFF.

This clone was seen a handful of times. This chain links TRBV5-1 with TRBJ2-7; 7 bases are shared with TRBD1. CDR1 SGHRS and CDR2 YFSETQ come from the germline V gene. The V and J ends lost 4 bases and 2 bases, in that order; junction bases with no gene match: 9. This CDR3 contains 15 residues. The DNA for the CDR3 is TGCGCCAGCAGCACAGGCACCAGGGGGACCTACGAGCAGTACTTC. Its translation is CASSTGTRGTYEQYF.

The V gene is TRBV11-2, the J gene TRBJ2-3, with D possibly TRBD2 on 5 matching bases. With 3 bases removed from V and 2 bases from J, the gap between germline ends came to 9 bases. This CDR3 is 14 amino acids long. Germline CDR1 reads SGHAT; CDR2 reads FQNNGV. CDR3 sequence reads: CASSLIDYTDTQYF. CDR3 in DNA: TGTGCCAGCAGCTTGATCGACTACACAGATACGCAGTATTTT. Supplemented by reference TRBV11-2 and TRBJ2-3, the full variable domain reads EAGVAQSPRYKIIEKRQSVAFWCNPISGHATLYWYQQILGQGPKLLIQFQNNGVVDDSQLPKDRFSAERLKGVDSTLKIQPAKLEDSAVYLCASSLIDYTDTQYFGPGTRLTVL.

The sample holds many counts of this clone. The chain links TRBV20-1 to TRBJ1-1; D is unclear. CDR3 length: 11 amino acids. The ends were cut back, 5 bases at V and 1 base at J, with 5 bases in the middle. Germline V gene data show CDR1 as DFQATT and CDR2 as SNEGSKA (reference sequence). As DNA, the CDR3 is TGCAGTGCTTGGGGGAACACTGAAGCTTTCTTT. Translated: CSAWGNTEAFF.

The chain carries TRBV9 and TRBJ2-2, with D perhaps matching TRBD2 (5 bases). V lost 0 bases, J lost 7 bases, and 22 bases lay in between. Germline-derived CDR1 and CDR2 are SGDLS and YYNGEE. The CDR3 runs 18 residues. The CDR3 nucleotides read TGTGCCAGCAGCGTAGCCCTCGGGTGGAGCGGCAATGACGGGGAGCTGTTTTTT. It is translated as CASSVALGWSGNDGELFF.